Below, one T cell receptor (beta chain) is given with its context. Its antigen is not known. Healthy Caucasians were all of the donors. The data originate from a study of identical twins. TCRdb ran MiXCR on the 5' RACE reads and lists one entry per CDR3 protein. The table includes 350,000 or so distinct CDR3 sequences, about 10% detected once. Trimming cost V 6 bases and J 4 bases; bases outside gene matches: 8. The CDR3 extends over 15 amino acids. The study, taken as a whole, reports: Excess twin sharing in beta out-of-frame sequences was weaker. While abundant cord blood beta clonotypes carried fewer insertions, memory repertoires showed no such pattern. Out-of-frame TCR alpha sharing in monozygotic twins exceeded recombination model predictions.

The sequenced sample was naive T cells sorted from blood. The TCR was taken from a woman in her forties or fifties in good health. The V call is TRBV12-3 or TRBV12-4, the J call TRBJ1-5; 8 positions agree with TRBD1. The CDR3 loop is CASSPDRGVNQPQHF. The CDR3 DNA follows: TGTGCCAGCAGCCCCGACAGGGGCGTAAATCAGCCCCAGCATTTT.